These 23 T cell receptor beta chains were sequenced from one sample in a study of OX40 agonist ivuxolimab in advanced cancers. Measured with immunoSEQ multiplex PCR; TCRdb has only the in-frame clones, and not every one. The table lists tens of thousands of clones, about 94% of them singletons, with roughly 18% in the top ten. The sample consisted of CD4+ or CD8+ T cells sorted from blood, taken in a trial of the OX40 agonist ivuxolimab. These receptors originate from an adult with an advanced solid tumor such as melanoma, head and neck, liver or kidney cancer.

This chain connects TRBV11-2 to TRBJ2-7; D not certain. This CDR3 comprises 15 residues. From germline, CDR1 is SGHAT and CDR2 FQNNGV. V was shortened by 0 bases and J by 6 bases, with 15 bases between the two germline ends. CDR3 nucleotide sequence: TGTGCCAGCAGCTTAGAGTTCGGCCATATAGGCGAGCAGTACTTC. This gives the protein CASSLEFGHIGEQYF.

This chain connects TRBV5-4 to TRBJ1-2; the D is unclear. This CDR3 has 12 amino acids. Trimming took 9 bases from V and 5 from J, leaving 14 bases between them. Germline CDR1 is SGHNT and CDR2 is YYREEE (reference sequence). CDR3 nucleotides: TGTGCCACCCTAGAGGACGGGTATGGCTACACCTTC. Translated, it gives CATLEDGYGYTF. The entire variable domain, with the rest obtained from reference TRBV5-4 and TRBJ1-2, is as follows: ETGVTQSPTHLIKTRGQQVTLRCSSQSGHNTVSWYQQALGQGPQFIFQYYREEENGRGNFPPRFSGLQFPNYSSELNVNALELDDSALYLCATLEDGYGYTFGSGTRLTVV.

The CDR3 loop reads CAIRAIGGDTQYF. CDR3 DNA: TGTGCCATCAGGGCAATAGGGGGAGATACGCAGTATTTT. The rearrangement links TRBV10-3 to TRBJ2-3; TRBD1 might be the D (6 bases). This CDR3 region has 13 residues. The V end was cut by 6 bases, the J end by 5 bases, with 12 bases between. Germline CDR1 is ENHRY and CDR2 is SYGVKD.

J is TRBJ2-6 and V is TRBV7-6; possible D gene TRBD1, 7 bases. CDR1 SGHVS and CDR2 FNYEAQ come from the germline V gene. V was trimmed by 2 bases and J by 1 base, leaving 15 bases between them. This CDR3 is 18 amino acids long. The CDR3 coding sequence is TGTGCCAGCAGCTTAAGGAGGGGGCCCCCATCTGGGGCCAACGTCCTGACTTTC. Its translation is CASSLRRGPPSGANVLTF.

The chain recombines TRBV15 with TRBJ1-2; D gene ambiguous. CDR3 length: 17 residues. CDR1 and CDR2 (germline): LNHNV, YYDKDF (reference sequence). The V end lost 0 bases, the J end lost 4 bases, and 18 bases lay between the germline ends. The CDR3 DNA sequence: TGTGCCACCAGCAGAGATTTGCGGACTTACAACCTCTATGGCTACACCTTC. It is translated as CATSRDLRTYNLYGYTF.

The chain is built from TRBV7-2 and TRBJ2-7; tentatively, D is TRBD1 (5 bases). The CDR3 sequence is 14 residues long. The V end was cut by 5 bases, the J end by 2 bases, with 13 bases between. The germline V gene has CDR1 SGHTA and CDR2 FQGNSA. CDR3 sequence (DNA): TGTGCCAGCAGCCAGTGGTTAGGGGCCTACGAGCAGTACTTC. Translating gives CASSQWLGAYEQYF.

This chain links TRBV4-3 with TRBJ2-5; TRBD1 agrees at 7 bases. V shed 4 bases, J shed 5 bases, and the junction held 10 bases outside the gene matches. CDR3 length: 15 residues. The V gene's germline CDR1 is LGHNA and CDR2 YSLEER. CDR3 DNA sequence: TGCGCCAGCAGCCCCGACAGGGAAGGGTTGGAGACCCAGTACTTC. It yields the protein CASSPDREGLETQYF.

The genes are TRBV9 and TRBJ2-7; 13 nucleotides line up with TRBD2. Germline values: CDR1 SGDLS, CDR2 YYNGEE. Trimming at V came to 2 bases and at J to 5 bases, leaving 1 base not matched to a gene. The length of the CDR3 is 14 residues. CDR3 in amino acids: CASSVGLAGDEQYF. The CDR3 DNA reads TGTGCCAGCAGCGTCGGACTAGCGGGAGACGAGCAGTACTTC.

The chain has TRBV9 and TRBJ2-7; TRBD1 might be the D (5 bases). V shed 3 bases and J shed 0 bases, with 10 bases lying between them. Germline-derived CDR1 and CDR2 are SGDLS and YYNGEE. This CDR3 spans 14 amino acids. The CDR3 region is CASSAQGFSYEQYF. DNA of the CDR3: TGTGCCAGCAGCGCTCAGGGTTTCTCCTACGAGCAGTACTTC.

The chain combines TRBV5-1 with TRBJ2-1; 8 bases map to TRBD2. CDR1 is SGHRS and CDR2 is YFSETQ in the germline V gene. Germline trimming cut 4 bases from V and 6 bases from J; bases unmatched to any gene: 12. This CDR3 spans 16 amino acids. CDR3: CASSPGDGAGVNEQFF. CDR3 in DNA: TGCGCCAGCAGCCCGGGAGACGGAGCGGGAGTCAATGAGCAGTTCTTC.

The chain links TRBV28 to TRBJ2-7; TRBD1 might be the D (6 bases). Germline lookup yields CDR1 MDHEN and CDR2 SYDVKM. The CDR3 has 15 amino acids. Trimming pared 8 bases from V and 0 bases from J, leaving 17 bases between. CDR3 coding DNA: TGTGCCAGCTGCCTATCCCGGGACACCTCCTACGAGCAGTACTTC. Translation: CASCLSRDTSYEQYF.

The CDR3 DNA reads TGTGCCAGCACCCACCCGACAGGGATTTACGAGCAGTACTTC. This gives the protein CASTHPTGIYEQYF. V gene TRBV11-2 combines with J gene TRBJ2-7; 7 nucleotides align to TRBD1. Per germline, CDR1 SGHAT and CDR2 FQNNGV. The V segment lost 7 bases and the J segment 4 bases; nucleotides outside the gene matches: 10. The length of the CDR3 is 14 residues. Using reference TRBV11-2 and TRBJ2-7 for the parts outside the CDR3, the full variable domain is EAGVAQSPRYKIIEKRQSVAFWCNPISGHATLYWYQQILGQGPKLLIQFQNNGVVDDSQLPKDRFSAERLKGVDSTLKIQPAKLEDSAVYLCASTHPTGIYEQYFGPGTRLTVT.

This clone was recorded once. The chain is built from TRBV13 and TRBJ2-2; D is undetermined. This CDR3 contains 14 residues. CDR1 is PRHDT, CDR2 FYEKMQ, per germline (reference sequence). V shed 5 bases and J shed 4 bases, with 11 bases lying between them. CDR3 nucleotides: TGTGCCAGCAGCCACGGGTCTGGCACCGGGGAGCTGTTTTTT. Translation gives CASSHGSGTGELFF.

The chain couples TRBV9 to TRBJ1-2; 7 positions match TRBD1. Unmatched junction bases numbered 5, after V lost 4 bases and J lost 2 bases. The V gene's germline CDR1 is SGDLS and CDR2 YYNGEE. This CDR3 contains 14 residues. CDR3 residues: CASSPRTGNYGYTF. CDR3 coding DNA: TGTGCCAGCAGCCCCCGGACAGGCAACTATGGCTACACCTTC.

The chain uses TRBV10-3 and TRBJ2-7; D may correspond to TRBD1 or TRBD2 (5 bases each). V lost 4 bases and J 10 bases, leaving 17 bases between the germline ends. The CDR3 is made up of 13 amino acids. The V gene's germline CDR1 is ENHRY and CDR2 SYGVKD. CDR3 nucleotide sequence: TGTGCCATCAGTGTTCGGGACGGCGAGCGACAGTACTTC. This gives the protein CAISVRDGERQYF.

The gene calls are TRBV4-1 and TRBJ1-3; D ambiguous. The germline gives CDR1 MGHRA, CDR2 YSYEKL. Deletions cut 1 base from V and 0 bases from J, with 10 bases between. The CDR3 spans 16 residues. CDR3 DNA sequence: TGCGCCAGCAGCCAAGTCCCACGGATCTCTGGAAACACCATATATTTT. It translates to CASSQVPRISGNTIYF.

V usage is TRBV7-6 and J usage is TRBJ2-1; D perhaps matches TRBD2 (5 bases). Per germline, CDR1 SGHVS and CDR2 FNYEAQ. The CDR3 length is 14 residues. Trimming left V 5 bases short and J 8 bases short, with 16 bases between. CDR3 in amino acids: CASSAKTGFDEQFF. Here the CDR3 DNA reads TGTGCCAGCAGCGCCAAGACGGGGTTCGATGAGCAGTTCTTC.

J is TRBJ1-2 and V is TRBV19, with 7 bases identical to TRBD1. CDR3 length: 14 residues. CDR1 is LNHDA, CDR2 SQIVND, per germline (reference sequence). V was clipped by 7 bases and J by 3 bases; unmatched bases: 8. The chain's CDR3 is CASKAQGDYYGYTF. CDR3 bases: TGTGCCAGTAAGGCTCAGGGGGATTACTATGGCTACACCTTC. Combining the CDR3 with reference TRBV19 and TRBJ1-2 gives the whole variable domain DGGITQSPKYLFRKEGQNVTLSCEQNLNHDAMYWYRQDPGQGLRLIYYSQIVNDFQKGDIAEGYSVSREKKESFPLTVTSAQKNPTAFYLCASKAQGDYYGYTFGSGTRLTVV.

This clone has just one count. This chain uses TRBV7-2 with TRBJ1-5; D is possibly TRBD1 (5 bases). CDR1 and CDR2 from the germline V gene are SGHTA and FQGNSA. The CDR3 consists of 13 residues. Trimming took off 1 base at V and 11 bases at J, with 12 bases between the two ends. This chain's CDR3 is CASSLGRSGAQHF. As DNA, the CDR3 is TGTGCCAGCAGCTTAGGTCGCTCGGGGGCCCAGCATTTT. Variable domain in full (rest from reference TRBV7-2 and TRBJ1-5): GAGVSQSPSNKVTEKGKDVELRCDPISGHTALYWYRQSLGQGLEFLIYFQGNSAPDKSGLPSDRFSAERTGGSVSTLTIQRTQQEDSAVYLCASSLGRSGAQHFGDGTRLSIL.

This chain connects TRBV7-2 to TRBJ2-5, with TRBD2 matching over 14 bases. Germline V gene lookup returns CDR1 SGHTA and CDR2 FQGNSA. Trimming removed 5 bases from V and 6 bases from J; junction bases left unmatched: 17. The CDR3 loop spans 19 amino acids. CDR3 in DNA: TGTGCCAGCAGCCATACCCCGGGACTAGCGGGAGTGGGTGCAAAGACCCAGTACTTC. This translates into CASSHTPGLAGVGAKTQYF.

The chain carries TRBV7-9 and TRBJ1-2, with D tentatively TRBD1 (6 bases). V dropped 0 bases and J dropped 5 bases, with 13 bases sitting between them. This CDR3 contains 15 residues. Germline V gene sequence: CDR1 SEHNR, CDR2 FQNEAQ (reference sequence). The CDR3 nucleotides are TGTGCCAGCAGCTTAGCGTACTCAGGGGCGTATGGCTACACCTTC. Protein sequence: CASSLAYSGAYGYTF. Variable domain in full (rest from reference TRBV7-9 and TRBJ1-2): DTGVSQNPRHKITKRGQNVTFRCDPISEHNRLYWYRQTLGQGPEFLTYFQNEAQLEKSRLLSDRFSAERPKGSFSTLEIQRTEQGDSAMYLCASSLAYSGAYGYTFGSGTRLTVV.

V usage is TRBV9 and J usage is TRBJ2-7, with 9 nucleotides matching TRBD1. V lost 5 bases and J lost 5; bases outside the gene matches: 11. This CDR3 is 15 amino acids long. Per the germline V gene, CDR1 is SGDLS and CDR2 is YYNGEE. The CDR3 bases are TGTGCCAGCAGTGAGACAGGGGGGCAAGTCAACGAGCAGTACTTC. Translated, it gives CASSETGGQVNEQYF.

In DNA, the CDR3 is TGTGCCAGCAGCTCGCGTCCGGGACAGAGGTCTCCTGAGCAGTTCTTC. Residues: CASSSRPGQRSPEQFF. The V gene is TRBV7-9, the J gene TRBJ2-1; 7 nucleotides line up with TRBD1. The germline V gene has CDR1 SEHNR and CDR2 FQNEAQ (reference sequence). The CDR3 runs to 16 residues. V lost 4 bases and J lost 9; bases outside the gene matches: 15.